This T cell receptor beta chain originates from a study of T cell responses to AZD1222 COVID-19 vaccine. Study findings and constraints: Possibly, clonal diversity was underestimated; donors were largely white British and included more females. Spike-specific TCR breadth and depth went up after people got two AZD1222 doses. Samples come after the peak T cell response, not at day 14.

Worth noting for this clone: Its target is unknown.

V lost 2 bases and J 0 bases, leaving 8 bases between the germline ends. Germline V lookup: CDR1 MNHEY, CDR2 SMNVEV (reference sequence). This CDR3 region has 14 residues. Measured with immunoSEQ multiplex PCR; TCRdb has only the in-frame clones, and not every one. The data show 140,000 to 150,000 clones, roughly 91% seen once. The chain employs TRBV27 and TRBJ2-7; no firm D call. The specimen was peripheral blood, collected 28 days after the second AZD1222 dose. The receptor comes from an adult who received the AZD1222 COVID-19 vaccine. DNA of the CDR3: TGTGCCAGCAGTTTAGGAGCGACCTCCTACGAGCAGTACTTC. Its protein product is CASSLGATSYEQYF.